The 24 T cell receptor beta chains reported below all come from one sample, sequenced in a study of blood T cell repertoires in COVID-19. Clones were read by immunoSEQ multiplex PCR, and TCRdb kept only the in-frame ones, dropping some. Among around 140,000 clones, 78% were seen once, and the ten largest hold less than 2%. The sequencing input was peripheral blood. These receptors were collected from a woman aged 55-70 years with acute or convalescent COVID-19.

The gene calls are TRBV2 and TRBJ2-1, with D unclear. Germline loops: CDR1 SNHLY, CDR2 FYNNEI. The CDR3 sequence is 12 residues long. Trimming removed 7 bases from V and 0 bases from J, with 4 bases in between. The CDR3 reads CASTSSYNEQFF. Here the CDR3 DNA reads TGTGCCAGCACTAGCTCCTACAATGAGCAGTTCTTC.

This clone was recorded once. V is TRBV7-6 and J is TRBJ2-5; TRBD2 agrees at 8 bases. Germline assignment: CDR1 SGHVS and CDR2 FNYEAQ. J gave up 2 bases and V 5 bases, and 13 bases lay outside the gene matches. This CDR3 is built from 17 residues. The CDR3 DNA sequence: TGTGCCAGCAGCCCACTAGCGGATTACCTCATACAAGAGACCCAGTACTTC. Translating it yields CASSPLADYLIQETQYF. Supplemented by reference TRBV7-6 and TRBJ2-5, the full variable domain reads GAGVSQSPRYKVTKRGQDVALRCDPISGHVSLYWYRQALGQGPEFLTYFNYEAQQDKSGLPNDRFSAERPEGSISTLTIQRTEQRDSAMYRCASSPLADYLIQETQYFGPGTRLLVL.

The V call is TRBV24-1, the J call TRBJ2-1, with D perhaps TRBD2 (6 bases). Trimming removed 5 bases from V and 7 bases from J, with 14 bases in between. The CDR3 consists of 14 residues. Germline V gene data show CDR1 as KGHDR and CDR2 as SFDVKD. DNA for the CDR3: TGTGCCACCAGTGCGGAGGGATCCGTAAATGAGCAGTTCTTC. Amino acids: CATSAEGSVNEQFF.

The genes are TRBV11-2 and TRBJ1-1; TRBD1 matches at 8 bases. The V and J ends lost 6 bases and 5 bases, in that order; junction bases with no gene match: 11. This CDR3 comprises 15 residues. Germline CDR1 is SGHAT and CDR2 is FQNNGV. Here the CDR3 DNA reads TGTGCCAGCAGTTTCCTCAGGGGGCGGCGGACTGAAGCTTTCTTT. Translating it yields CASSFLRGRRTEAFF.

Only a few counts were recorded for this clone. The chain employs TRBV14 and TRBJ1-1, with D perhaps matching TRBD1 (6 bases). Deletions cut 2 bases from V and 4 bases from J, with 11 bases between. The length of the CDR3 is 14 residues. Germline lookup yields CDR1 SGHDN and CDR2 FVKESK. The CDR3 DNA is TGTGCCAGCAGCCAAACAGGGAGATCCACTGAAGCTTTCTTT. It yields the protein CASSQTGRSTEAFF. The full variable domain, its missing parts supplied by reference TRBV14 and TRBJ1-1, is EAGVTQFPSHSVIEKGQTVTLRCDPISGHDNLYWYRRVMGKEIKFLLHFVKESKQDESGMPNNRFLAERTGGTYSTLKVQPAELEDSGVYFCASSQTGRSTEAFFGQGTRLTVV.

This clone was detected only once. This chain joins TRBV29-1 and TRBJ2-7, with 7 bases that match TRBD1. This CDR3 spans 12 amino acids. Germline CDR1 reads SQVTM; CDR2 reads ANQGSEA. V shed 6 bases, J shed 6 bases, and the junction held 8 bases outside the gene matches. In nucleotides, the CDR3 is TGCAGCGTAGACAGGGTTGAGTTCGAGCAGTACTTC. Encoded protein: CSVDRVEFEQYF.

CDR3 coding DNA: TGCGCCAGCAGCTATAGCGGGAGCACAGATACGCAGTATTTT. Protein: CASSYSGSTDTQYF. The V and J genes are TRBV4-1 and TRBJ2-3; 7 positions match TRBD2. V dropped 5 bases and J dropped 0; count of bases not matched to a gene: 2. This CDR3 spans 14 amino acids. CDR1 MGHRA and CDR2 YSYEKL come from the germline V gene.

This chain connects TRBV12-3 or TRBV12-4 to TRBJ1-1; possible D gene TRBD1, 6 bases. V gave up 3 bases and J gave up 7 bases, with 12 bases separating them. CDR3 size: 13 residues. DNA for the CDR3: TGTGCCAGCAGTTTGAGATCAGGGGTTGAAGCTTTCTTT. Translating it yields CASSLRSGVEAFF.

The chain carries TRBV5-6 and TRBJ1-1, with unresolved D. The CDR3 has 16 amino acids. With 0 bases removed from V and 1 base from J, the gap between germline ends came to 13 bases. CDR1 SGHDT and CDR2 YYEEEE come from the germline V gene. The CDR3 loop reads CASSLVWASQNTEAFF. DNA for the CDR3: TGTGCCAGCAGCTTGGTGTGGGCCAGCCAGAACACTGAAGCTTTCTTT.

This clone was observed a few times. The CDR3 loop reads CASSPGVGSNQPQHF. CDR3 bases: TGTGCCAGTAGCCCAGGGGTGGGGAGCAATCAGCCCCAGCATTTT. This rearrangement joins TRBV19 to TRBJ1-5, with TRBD1 as a possible D gene (6 bases). There are 15 residues in the CDR3. CDR1 and CDR2 (germline): LNHDA, SQIVND (reference sequence). With 6 bases removed from V and 1 base from J, the gap between germline ends came to 13 bases.

This clone was picked up a small number of times. V and J are TRBV6-5 and TRBJ2-3; 9 bases are shared with TRBD2. The CDR3 is 14 amino acids. Germline trimming cut 6 bases from V and 4 bases from J; bases unmatched to any gene: 5. CDR1 and CDR2 from the germline V gene are MNHEY and SVGAGI. The CDR3 DNA reads TGTGCCAGCAGCCCGGGACTAGCCTCAGATACGCAGTATTTT. Translation: CASSPGLASDTQYF.

The J gene is TRBJ2-1, the V gene TRBV6-1; D unresolved. Trimming shortened V by 0 bases and J by 4 bases, and 7 bases separated the two germline ends. Germline CDR1 is MNHNS and CDR2 is SASEGT. This CDR3 comprises 14 residues. Here the CDR3 DNA reads TGTGCCAGCAGTGAAGCGGCTAGGTACAATGAGCAGTTCTTC. Amino acids: CASSEAARYNEQFF.

This clone occurred once. The V gene is TRBV3-1 (or the pseudogene TRBV3-2), the J gene TRBJ1-2, with 7 bases identical to TRBD1. Germline assignment: CDR1 LGHDT and CDR2 YNNKEL (reference sequence). The trim removed 1 base at V and 1 base at J, leaving 3 bases unmatched. CDR3 length: 15 residues. This chain's CDR3 is CASSQGQGYNYGYTF. The CDR3 nucleotides read TGTGCCAGCAGCCAAGGACAGGGATATAACTATGGCTACACCTTC.

This clone was counted a few times. The junction departs from germline at one end; a sequencing error may be responsible. The chain is built from TRBV28 and TRBJ2-7; D is unclear. The CDR3 covers 13 residues. Germline CDR1 reads MDHEN; CDR2 reads SYDVKM. The CDR3 loop is CASSLHPLSERSF. CDR3 DNA: TGTGCCAGCAGCCTGCACCCACTCAGCGAACGGAGCTTC. Filled out from reference TRBV28 and TRBJ2-7, the complete variable domain reads DVKVTQSSRYLVKRTGEKVFLECVQDMDHENMFWYRQDPGLGLRLIYFSYDVKMKEKGDIPEGYSVSREKKERFSLILESASTNQTSMYLCASSLHPLSERSFGPGTRLTVT.

This clone was detected a few times. This chain connects TRBV30 to TRBJ1-2, with 9 positions matching TRBD1. Per germline, CDR1 GTSNPN and CDR2 SVGIG (reference sequence). The ends lost 7 bases at V and 3 bases at J; junction bases unmatched: 12. The CDR3 extends over 15 amino acids. CDR3: CASYRDRARYYGYTF. The DNA of the CDR3 is TGTGCCTCCTATCGGGACAGGGCCAGATACTATGGCTACACCTTC.

The rearrangement uses TRBV28 and TRBJ2-7, with TRBD1 identical over 9 bases. This CDR3 has 16 residues. The germline gives CDR1 MDHEN, CDR2 SYDVKM. With V trimmed by 3 bases and J by 2 bases, 8 bases remained unmatched. This chain's CDR3 is CASSFLDRGAAYEQYF. CDR3 bases: TGTGCCAGCAGTTTCTTAGACAGGGGGGCAGCCTACGAGCAGTACTTC.

The chain employs TRBV19 and TRBJ1-2, with D unclear. This CDR3 is built from 12 residues. Trimming left V 7 bases short and J 0 bases short, with 6 bases between. Germline loops: CDR1 LNHDA, CDR2 SQIVND (reference sequence). CDR3 nucleotide sequence: TGTGCCAGTAATACAGCTAACTATGGCTACACCTTC. It specifies CASNTANYGYTF.

The chain employs TRBV18 and TRBJ1-2, with TRBD1 matching 7 bases. CDR3 length: 14 residues. Germline V gene sequence: CDR1 KGHSH, CDR2 LQKENI. The J segment lost 11 bases and the V segment lost 3 bases, leaving 12 bases of the junction unmatched. CDR3 in DNA: TGTGCCAGCTCACCTTCCGAGACAGGGATGCTATACACCTTC. Its translation is CASSPSETGMLYTF.

This chain links TRBV5-1 with TRBJ1-1; maybe TRBD1 (6 bases). Between the trimmed V and J ends, which lost 4 bases and 4 bases, there was a span of 11 bases. Per the germline V gene, CDR1 is SGHRS and CDR2 is YFSETQ. This CDR3 has 13 residues. The CDR3 DNA reads as TGCGCCAGCAGCCCCCCGACAGGCACTGAAGCTTTCTTT. Translation: CASSPPTGTEAFF.

CDR3 sequence: CASSLVQGLLSYEQYF. CDR3 in DNA: TGTGCCAGCAGCTTAGTCCAGGGACTCCTCTCCTACGAGCAGTACTTC. J is TRBJ2-7 and V is TRBV7-8; TRBD2 might be the D (6 bases). CDR1 SGHVS and CDR2 FQNEAQ come from the germline V gene. The CDR3 length is 16 residues. The V end was cut by 1 base, the J end by 0 bases, with 13 bases between.

In this sample, this clone turned up many times. The V gene is TRBV11-2, the J gene TRBJ2-7, with D uncertain. Germline V gene lookup returns CDR1 SGHAT and CDR2 FQNNGV. V was trimmed by 1 base and J by 6 bases, leaving 7 bases between them. The CDR3 has 12 residues. CDR3 sequence (DNA): TGTGCCAGCAGCTTAGGGGCAGGCGAGCAGTACTTC. Protein product: CASSLGAGEQYF.

V and J are TRBV2 and TRBJ2-7, with no clear D. This CDR3 contains 11 residues. Trimming removed 4 bases at V and 6 bases at J, with 7 bases between. Germline V gene data show CDR1 as SNHLY and CDR2 as FYNNEI. DNA of the CDR3: TGTGCCAGCAGTGTAGCTCGCGAGCAGTACTTC. Amino acid sequence: CASSVAREQYF. Based on the CDR3 plus reference TRBV2 and TRBJ2-7, the full variable domain is EPEVTQTPSHQVTQMGQEVILRCVPISNHLYFYWYRQILGQKVEFLVSFYNNEISEKSEIFDDQFSVERPDGSNFTLKIRSTKLEDSAMYFCASSVAREQYFGPGTRLTVT.

J is TRBJ2-5 and V is TRBV3-1 (or the pseudogene TRBV3-2); 11 bases map to TRBD2. There are 19 residues in the CDR3. The trim removed 7 bases at V and 5 bases at J, leaving 21 bases unmatched. Germline V CDR1 and CDR2: LGHDT, YNNKEL (reference sequence). The CDR3 loop is CASTKGWASSGRTPETQYF. CDR3 nucleotides: TGTGCCAGCACCAAGGGTTGGGCTTCTAGCGGGAGGACCCCGGAGACCCAGTACTTC.

The V gene is TRBV5-6, the J gene TRBJ2-6; D unresolved. CDR3 size: 18 residues. Trimming left V 2 bases short and J 0 bases short, with 15 bases between. Germline loops: CDR1 SGHDT, CDR2 YYEEEE. As DNA, the CDR3 is TGTGCCAGCAGCTTTTTGGGCAGAGTTATCTCTGGGGCCAACGTCCTGACTTTC. Protein product: CASSFLGRVISGANVLTF.